This section outlines one TCR beta chain sequence together with its context. Isolated RNA was reverse transcribed into cDNA used as the sequencing template. Sequencing was performed with immunoSEQ multiplex PCR; in TCRdb, only in-frame clones are kept and a portion is missing. The sample lists about 98,000 clones; 35% to 50% were seen once. The germline gives CDR1 SGHRS, CDR2 YFSETQ. The CDR3 has 15 residues. V was pared by 0 bases and J by 3 bases, with 5 bases of the junction left unmatched. This sample was included in a study of CD8+ T cells in alopecia areata. The TCR sequence derives from a human donor with alopecia areata. Sample: CD4+ T cells sorted from blood. V gene TRBV5-1 combines with J gene TRBJ2-7, with 8 nucleotides matching TRBD1. The CDR3 here is CASSLGTGQNYEQYF. The CDR3 DNA follows: TGCGCCAGCAGCTTGGGGACAGGGCAAAACTACGAGCAGTACTTC.